This is a list of T cell receptor beta chains from one sample in a study of blood T cell repertoires in COVID-19. Sequenced by immunoSEQ multiplex PCR; TCRdb stores in-frame clones only, minus some. The sample shows fewer than 350,000 clones, about 86% of them seen only once. The sequencing input was PBMCs or T cells enriched from blood (not recorded which). The source of these receptors is a woman aged 40 to 50 with acute COVID-19. Each CDR3 is given with its conserved first and last residue. The D gene is left open where the match is weak. Not all rows give a size; the values are once, few, many and, for expanded clones, a class.

clone size: NA
J gene: TRBJ1-2
D gene: TRBD1
V gene: TRBV5-1
CDR3 protein: CASSPSPGTGGGYTF
CDR3 DNA: TGCGCCAGCAGCCCGAGTCCCGGGACAGGGGGAGGCTACACCTTC

clone size: NA
J gene: TRBJ2-2
D gene: TRBD2
V gene: TRBV6-4
CDR3 protein: CASSDRDGRGTGELFF
CDR3 DNA: TGTGCCAGCAGTGACCGAGACGGGAGGGGAACCGGGGAGCTGTTTTTT

clone size: many
J gene: TRBJ1-6
D gene: TRBD1
V gene: TRBV6-5
CDR3 protein: CASSFGTGGNSPLHF
CDR3 DNA: TGTGCCAGCAGCTTCGGGACAGGGGGTAATTCACCCCTCCACTTT

clone size: NA
J gene: TRBJ1-5
D gene: NA
V gene: TRBV27
CDR3 protein: CASGPLGVGNQPQHF
CDR3 DNA: TGTGCCAGCGGCCCTCTTGGAGTTGGCAATCAGCCCCAGCATTTT

clone size: NA
J gene: TRBJ1-4
D gene: NA
V gene: TRBV7-9
CDR3 protein: CASSVGQGKRVGEKLFF
CDR3 DNA: TGTGCCAGCAGCGTCGGGCAGGGGAAACGGGTTGGGGAAAAACTGTTTTTT

clone size: once
J gene: TRBJ2-1
D gene: TRBD1
V gene: TRBV27
CDR3 protein: CASSEASGTGGPHEQFF
CDR3 DNA: TGTGCCAGCAGTGAAGCATCCGGGACAGGGGGTCCGCATGAGCAGTTCTTC

clone size: NA
J gene: TRBJ2-5
D gene: NA
V gene: TRBV6-5
CDR3 protein: CANTDTGSQETQYF
CDR3 DNA: TGTGCCAACACCGATACCGGGTCTCAAGAGACCCAGTACTTC

clone size: once
J gene: TRBJ2-6
D gene: NA
V gene: TRBV5-1
CDR3 protein: CASSFSGSGANVLTF
CDR3 DNA: TGCGCCAGCAGCTTTTCCGGCTCTGGGGCCAACGTCCTGACTTTC

clone size: NA
J gene: TRBJ1-3
D gene: TRBD1
V gene: TRBV25-1
CDR3 protein: CASSDPGGASGNTIYF
CDR3 DNA: TGTGCCAGCAGTGACCCAGGGGGCGCCTCTGGAAACACCATATATTTT

clone size: NA
J gene: TRBJ2-7
D gene: TRBD1
V gene: TRBV7-9
CDR3 protein: CASSSRDRTPYEQYF
CDR3 DNA: TGTGCCAGCAGCTCCCGGGACAGAACCCCCTACGAGCAGTACTTC

clone size: NA
J gene: TRBJ1-1
D gene: NA
V gene: TRBV7-2
CDR3 protein: CASRPRDTWRTTEAFF
CDR3 DNA: TGTGCCAGCAGACCCCGGGACACTTGGAGGACGACTGAAGCTTTCTTT

clone size: NA
J gene: TRBJ1-2
D gene: NA
V gene: TRBV7-3
CDR3 protein: CASSPFTGSPLHF
CDR3 DNA: TGTGCCAGCAGCCCCTTCACAGGGTCTCCACTTCACTTC

clone size: few
J gene: TRBJ1-1
D gene: TRBD1
V gene: TRBV25-1
CDR3 protein: CASTPSRGQSTEAFF
CDR3 DNA: TGTGCCAGCACCCCTTCGAGGGGGCAGAGCACTGAAGCTTTCTTT

clone size: NA
J gene: TRBJ1-4
D gene: NA
V gene: TRBV5-1
CDR3 protein: CASSLDWSEKLFF
CDR3 DNA: TGCGCCAGCAGCTTGGATTGGAGCGAAAAACTGTTTTTT

clone size: NA
J gene: TRBJ1-2
D gene: NA
V gene: TRBV7-9
CDR3 protein: CASSPSEGALYGYTF
CDR3 DNA: TGTGCCAGCAGCCCGAGTGAAGGGGCTCTCTATGGCTACACCTTC

clone size: NA
J gene: TRBJ1-2
D gene: NA
V gene: TRBV6-2/TRBV6-3
CDR3 protein: CASSYSGLNYGYTF
CDR3 DNA: TGTGCCAGCAGTTACTCCGGACTGAACTATGGCTACACCTTC

clone size: NA
J gene: TRBJ2-2
D gene: NA
V gene: TRBV18
CDR3 protein: CASSPRATGELFF
CDR3 DNA: TGTGCCAGCTCGCCCAGGGCTACCGGGGAGCTGTTTTTT

clone size: NA
J gene: TRBJ1-1
D gene: TRBD1
V gene: TRBV28
CDR3 protein: CASSRGGAGTEAFF
CDR3 DNA: TGTGCCAGCAGCCGAGGGGGCGCGGGCACTGAAGCTTTCTTT

clone size: NA
J gene: TRBJ2-7
D gene: NA
V gene: TRBV6-6
CDR3 protein: CASSTDDYEQYF
CDR3 DNA: TGTGCCAGCAGCACAGACGACTACGAGCAGTACTTC

clone size: NA
J gene: TRBJ1-2
D gene: NA
V gene: TRBV18
CDR3 protein: CASSPGGSYGYTF
CDR3 DNA: TGTGCCAGCTCACCAGGAGGATCCTATGGCTACACCTTC

clone size: NA
J gene: TRBJ2-5
D gene: NA
V gene: TRBV7-9
CDR3 protein: CASSPRSGGQETQYF
CDR3 DNA: TGTGCCAGCAGCCCCCGCTCCGGGGGACAAGAGACCCAGTACTTC

clone size: NA
J gene: TRBJ2-1
D gene: NA
V gene: TRBV4-2
CDR3 protein: CASSRRGQRVDNEQFF
CDR3 DNA: TGTGCCAGCAGCCGGAGGGGCCAGCGGGTAGATAATGAGCAGTTCTTC

clone size: NA
J gene: TRBJ2-3
D gene: TRBD1
V gene: TRBV2
CDR3 protein: CASSASTGLGEDTQYF
CDR3 DNA: TGTGCCAGCAGTGCCTCGACAGGGTTGGGGGAAGATACGCAGTATTTT

clone size: NA
J gene: TRBJ1-5
D gene: TRBD1
V gene: TRBV5-6
CDR3 protein: CASSRGTTGQPQHF
CDR3 DNA: TGTGCCAGCAGCCGCGGAACGACAGGGCAGCCCCAGCATTTT

clone size: NA
J gene: TRBJ1-3
D gene: NA
V gene: TRBV6-5
CDR3 protein: CASRTTGRSGNTIYF
CDR3 DNA: TGTGCCAGCCGAACCACAGGGCGCTCTGGAAACACCATATATTTT

clone size: few
J gene: TRBJ1-5
D gene: NA
V gene: TRBV4-1
CDR3 protein: CASSQDGGPGNQPQHF
CDR3 DNA: TGCGCCAGCAGCCAAGACGGGGGGCCGGGCAATCAGCCCCAGCATTTT

clone size: NA
J gene: TRBJ2-1
D gene: NA
V gene: TRBV9
CDR3 protein: CASSPGEGLFNEQFF
CDR3 DNA: TGTGCCAGCAGCCCAGGGGAGGGATTGTTTAATGAGCAGTTCTTC

clone size: NA
J gene: TRBJ2-1
D gene: TRBD1
V gene: TRBV7-3
CDR3 protein: CASSSTGEGGNEQFF
CDR3 DNA: TGTGCCAGCAGCTCCACAGGGGAAGGAGGAAATGAGCAGTTCTTC

clone size: NA
J gene: TRBJ1-2
D gene: NA
V gene: TRBV28
CDR3 protein: CASSFRDTPLGYYGYTF
CDR3 DNA: TGTGCCAGCAGTTTTAGAGACACACCCTTGGGTTACTATGGCTACACCTTC

clone size: NA
J gene: TRBJ2-3
D gene: TRBD2
V gene: TRBV7-6
CDR3 protein: CASSLAGTSGYADTQYF
CDR3 DNA: TGTGCCAGCAGCCTAGCGGGGACTAGCGGATATGCAGATACGCAGTATTTT

clone size: NA
J gene: TRBJ2-7
D gene: NA
V gene: TRBV11-2
CDR3 protein: CASSLGVGGSYEQYF
CDR3 DNA: TGTGCCAGCAGCCTAGGGGTAGGGGGAAGCTACGAGCAGTACTTC

clone size: NA
J gene: TRBJ1-1
D gene: TRBD1
V gene: TRBV3-1/TRBV3-2
CDR3 protein: CASSPQQGAEAFF
CDR3 DNA: TGTGCCAGCAGCCCCCAACAGGGGGCCGAAGCTTTCTTT

clone size: NA
J gene: TRBJ2-7
D gene: NA
V gene: TRBV10-3
CDR3 protein: CAIRGDTSYEQYF
CDR3 DNA: TGTGCCATCAGGGGGGACACCTCCTACGAGCAGTACTTC

clone size: NA
J gene: TRBJ2-5
D gene: NA
V gene: TRBV29-1
CDR3 protein: CSGDIQETQYF
CDR3 DNA: TGCAGCGGGGACATCCAAGAGACCCAGTACTTC

clone size: NA
J gene: TRBJ2-3
D gene: NA
V gene: TRBV4-3
CDR3 protein: CASSQDPVGVGAASTDTQYF
CDR3 DNA: TGCGCCAGCAGCCAAGATCCGGTCGGGGTAGGCGCCGCTAGCACAGATACGCAGTATTTT

clone size: NA
J gene: TRBJ2-1
D gene: TRBD2
V gene: TRBV7-2
CDR3 protein: CASSHTGLGLYEQFF
CDR3 DNA: TGTGCCAGCAGCCATACGGGACTAGGGCTTTATGAGCAGTTCTTC

clone size: NA
J gene: TRBJ2-2
D gene: TRBD2
V gene: TRBV19
CDR3 protein: CASSTRLAGTGELFF
CDR3 DNA: TGTGCCAGTAGTACGAGACTAGCCGGCACCGGGGAGCTGTTTTTT